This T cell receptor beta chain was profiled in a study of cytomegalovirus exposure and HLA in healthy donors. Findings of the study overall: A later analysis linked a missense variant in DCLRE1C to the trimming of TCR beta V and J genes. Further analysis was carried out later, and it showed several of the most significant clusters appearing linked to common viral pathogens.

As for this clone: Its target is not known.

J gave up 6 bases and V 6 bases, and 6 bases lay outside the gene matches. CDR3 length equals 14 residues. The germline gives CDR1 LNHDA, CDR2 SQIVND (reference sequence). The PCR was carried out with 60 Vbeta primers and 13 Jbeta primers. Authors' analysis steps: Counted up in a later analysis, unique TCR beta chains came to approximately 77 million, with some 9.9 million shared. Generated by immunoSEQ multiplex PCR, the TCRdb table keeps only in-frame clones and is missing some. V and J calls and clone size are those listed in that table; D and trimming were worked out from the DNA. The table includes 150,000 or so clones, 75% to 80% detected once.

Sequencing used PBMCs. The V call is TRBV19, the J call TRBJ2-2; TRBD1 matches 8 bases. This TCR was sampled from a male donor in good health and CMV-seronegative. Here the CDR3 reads CASSTAQGAGELFF. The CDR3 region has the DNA TGTGCCAGTAGCACAGCACAGGGGGCCGGGGAGCTGTTTTTT. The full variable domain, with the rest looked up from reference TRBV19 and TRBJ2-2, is DGGITQSPKYLFRKEGQNVTLSCEQNLNHDAMYWYRQDPGQGLRLIYYSQIVNDFQKGDIAEGYSVSREKKESFPLTVTSAQKNPTAFYLCASSTAQGAGELFFGEGSRLTVL.